Below are 16 T cell receptor beta chains sequenced from a single sample in a study of monozygotic twins with inflammatory bowel disease. One entry per CDR3 protein, without DNA, is what TCRdb gives after re-calling the 5' RACE reads. The sample includes about 300,000 distinct CDR3 sequences. The sequencing input was blood. The receptors stem from a human donor with ulcerative colitis or Crohn's disease, or a healthy co-twin of an affected twin (not recorded which).

V gene TRBV7-2 combines with J gene TRBJ2-1; the TRBD2 assignment by TCRdb is unverifiable without DNA. Germline V gene data show CDR1 as SGHTA and CDR2 as FQGNSA. CDR3 size: 17 residues. The CDR3 sequence: CASSNPLTSGRNGEQFF. Full variable domain (rest looked up from reference TRBV7-2 and TRBJ2-1): GAGVSQSPSNKVTEKGKDVELRCDPISGHTALYWYRQSLGQGLEFLIYFQGNSAPDKSGLPSDRFSAERTGGSVSTLTIQRTQQEDSAVYLCASSNPLTSGRNGEQFFGPGTRLTVL.

This rearrangement joins TRBV12-3 or TRBV12-4 to TRBJ2-3. This CDR3 is 12 amino acids long. CDR3 loop: CASSLSADTQYF.

The chain uses TRBV6-2 or TRBV6-3 and TRBJ2-7; TCRdb returns TRBD2, unconfirmable since there is no DNA. There are 14 residues in the CDR3. Germline V CDR1 and CDR2: MNHEY, SVGEGT. The CDR3 reads CASSGWGLTYEQYF.

The chain links TRBV19 to TRBJ2-3; TCRdb designates TRBD2, a call that cannot be tested without DNA. The CDR3 spans 14 residues. Per the germline V gene, CDR1 is LNHDA and CDR2 is SQIVND (reference sequence). The CDR3 sequence is CASSLLAGVDTQYF.

The chain links TRBV28 to TRBJ1-3. The CDR3 runs to 14 residues. The germline CDR1 and CDR2 sequences are MDHEN and SYDVKM. Here the CDR3 reads CASRGGLSGNTIYF.

The genes are TRBV28 and TRBJ2-3; TCRdb proposes TRBD2, but this gene call is untestable without DNA. This CDR3 contains 15 residues. CDR1 is MDHEN and CDR2 is SYDVKM in the germline V gene. This CDR3 is CASSNGLAGTDTQYF.

This chain connects TRBV5-1 to TRBJ2-7; TCRdb's D call, TRBD1, is unchecked because there is no DNA. This CDR3 spans 14 amino acids. CDR1 is SGHRS, CDR2 YFSETQ, per germline. This CDR3 reads CASSPGRVTYEQYF.

V is TRBV27 and J is TRBJ2-6. Germline V CDR1 and CDR2: MNHEY, SMNVEV (reference sequence). The CDR3 has 16 residues. The CDR3 is CASSLSGLSGANVLTF. The full variable domain, its missing parts supplied by reference TRBV27 and TRBJ2-6, is EAQVTQNPRYLITVTGKKLTVTCSQNMNHEYMSWYRQDPGLGLRQIYYSMNVEVTDKGDVPEGYKVSRKEKRNFPLILESPSPNQTSLYFCASSLSGLSGANVLTFGAGSRLTVL.

This chain joins TRBV7-8 and TRBJ2-1; TCRdb's D call, TRBD1, is unchecked because there is no DNA. Germline CDR1 SGHVS, CDR2 FQNEAQ. This CDR3 is 14 amino acids long. The CDR3 protein is CASSLSRGQGEQFF.

The chain uses TRBV7-2 and TRBJ1-6; the D gene TCRdb calls, TRBD1, cannot be checked with no DNA. Germline CDR1 and CDR2: SGHTA and FQGNSA. CDR3 length: 16 residues. Here the CDR3 reads CASSLAGDAGGSPLHF.

V and J are TRBV29-1 and TRBJ2-3; the TCRdb D gene call, TRBD1, has no DNA to confirm it. Per germline, CDR1 SQVTM and CDR2 ANQGSEA. The CDR3 runs 12 residues. CDR3 sequence reads: CSVEEGVGTQYF.

This chain connects TRBV5-1 to TRBJ1-1; TCRdb selects TRBD1, and the lack of DNA leaves this call unchecked. This CDR3 has 15 amino acids. Looked up from germline, CDR1 is SGHRS and CDR2 is YFSETQ. CDR3 protein: CASSLGLGENTEAFF.

The V call is TRBV7-2, the J call TRBJ2-3; TCRdb's D gene call, TRBD2, goes unchecked for lack of DNA. The CDR3 sequence is 14 residues long. Germline V lookup: CDR1 SGHTA, CDR2 FQGNSA. The CDR3 sequence is CASSSTSGVVTQYF.

The rearrangement links TRBV5-1 to TRBJ1-3; TCRdb's D call, TRBD1, is unchecked because there is no DNA. The length of the CDR3 is 15 residues. Germline V CDR1 and CDR2: SGHRS, YFSETQ. CDR3 protein: CASSHGQSSGNTIYF.

The chain couples TRBV6-2 or TRBV6-3 to TRBJ1-3; TCRdb reports TRBD1, a call that lacks DNA to check it against. Germline CDR1 MNHEY, CDR2 SVGEGT. The CDR3 runs to 15 residues. The CDR3 loop reads CASTKGQLSGNTIYF.

This chain links TRBV7-2 with TRBJ2-7; absent DNA, TCRdb's TRBD1 call cannot be checked. The CDR3 extends over 15 amino acids. The germline CDR1 and CDR2 sequences are SGHTA and FQGNSA. This chain's CDR3 is CASSHRQVSSYEQYF.